The 32 T cell receptor beta chains below come from one sample, sequenced in a study of brain T cells in children with intractable seizures. This table comes from immunoSEQ multiplex PCR, and its TCRdb copy is limited to in-frame clones, with some not included. The table has around 80,000 clones, around 90% seen once. Sequences were derived from peripheral blood, sampled at surgery. These receptors all come from a girl aged 2-10 years with Rasmussen encephalitis and intractable seizures.

The chain carries TRBV29-1 and TRBJ2-3; maybe TRBD1 (7 bases). The CDR3 spans 17 residues. CDR1 and CDR2 from the germline V gene are SQVTM and ANQGSEA. V was cut by 0 bases and J by 0 bases, with 16 bases left in between. The CDR3 DNA follows: TGCAGCGTTGAAGACCTCGGAGGGGGCGGGAGCACAGATACGCAGTATTTT. This sequence encodes CSVEDLGGGGSTDTQYF.

This sequence joins TRBV5-6 and TRBJ2-3, with a weak D call TRBD1 (6 bases). This CDR3 is 18 amino acids long. Per germline, CDR1 SGHDT and CDR2 YYEEEE. Trimming took 2 bases from V and 0 from J, leaving 19 bases between them. DNA for the CDR3: TGTGCCAGCAGCTTTACGGACAGACGACCACCTAGCACAGATACGCAGTATTTT. Its protein is CASSFTDRRPPSTDTQYF.

This chain links TRBV7-2 with TRBJ2-1, with 12 bases fitting TRBD2. The germline gives CDR1 SGHTA, CDR2 FQGNSA. This CDR3 comprises 14 residues. Trimming took 2 bases from V and 9 from J; bases not matched to a gene: 2. CDR3 sequence: CASSLRLAGVEQFF. The CDR3 coding sequence is TGTGCCAGCAGCTTAAGACTAGCGGGGGTTGAGCAGTTCTTC.

This chain uses TRBV6-1 with TRBJ1-1; 10 bases are a match to TRBD1. This CDR3 region has 16 residues. The junction had 10 bases not matched to a gene; V was cut back by 4 bases and J by 5 bases. Germline CDR1 reads MNHNS; CDR2 reads SASEGT. CDR3 nucleotide sequence: TGTGCCAGCAGTGCGGGACAGGGGTCTCGGATGACTGAAGCTTTCTTT. Protein product: CASSAGQGSRMTEAFF.

The gene calls are TRBV7-2 and TRBJ1-6; D uncertain. The CDR3 covers 15 residues. The germline V gene has CDR1 SGHTA and CDR2 FQGNSA. V was pared by 2 bases and J by 5 bases, with 10 bases between. The CDR3 DNA follows: TGTGCCAGCAGCTTACGAGGACCAAATAATTCACCCCTCCACTTT. This encodes CASSLRGPNNSPLHF. Full variable domain (missing parts from reference TRBV7-2 and TRBJ1-6): GAGVSQSPSNKVTEKGKDVELRCDPISGHTALYWYRQSLGQGLEFLIYFQGNSAPDKSGLPSDRFSAERTGGSVSTLTIQRTQQEDSAVYLCASSLRGPNNSPLHFGNGTRLTVT.

This chain uses TRBV9 with TRBJ1-1; TRBD1 matches 8 bases. This CDR3 is built from 13 residues. With V trimmed by 4 bases and J by 7 bases, 6 bases remained unmatched. Germline lookup yields CDR1 SGDLS and CDR2 YYNGEE. CDR3 sequence: CASSTRDRNEAFF. The CDR3 DNA reads as TGTGCCAGCAGCACCCGGGACAGGAATGAAGCTTTCTTT.

The J gene is TRBJ1-1, the V gene TRBV11-2, with D possibly being TRBD1 (6 bases). The germline CDR1 and CDR2 sequences are SGHAT and FQNNGV. Trimming took 2 bases from V and 7 from J, leaving 8 bases between them. The CDR3 totals 12 residues. The CDR3 bases are TGTGCCAGCAGCTTAAACAGGGTTGAAGCTTTCTTT. It specifies CASSLNRVEAFF. Looking up the rest from reference TRBV11-2 and TRBJ1-1 gives the full variable domain: EAGVAQSPRYKIIEKRQSVAFWCNPISGHATLYWYQQILGQGPKLLIQFQNNGVVDDSQLPKDRFSAERLKGVDSTLKIQPAKLEDSAVYLCASSLNRVEAFFGQGTRLTVV.

The chain couples TRBV28 to TRBJ1-1, with a tentative D call TRBD1 (5 bases). With 2 bases removed from V and 3 bases from J, the gap between germline ends came to 19 bases. This CDR3 contains 17 residues. CDR1 and CDR2 from the germline V gene are MDHEN and SYDVKM. Here the CDR3 reads CASSLNGGVIGDTEAFF. In nucleotides, the CDR3 is TGTGCCAGCAGTTTAAACGGGGGAGTAATCGGAGACACTGAAGCTTTCTTT.

The CDR3 loop reads CASDLVAGAGANVLTF. The CDR3 DNA sequence: TGTGCCAGCGATCTTGTAGCGGGAGCGGGGGCCAACGTCCTGACTTTC. This chain connects TRBV5-5 to TRBJ2-6; 9 bases are a match to TRBD2. The CDR3 length is 16 residues. Germline CDR1 and CDR2: SGHKS and YYEKEE (reference sequence). Trimming removed 7 bases from V and 4 bases from J; junction bases left unmatched: 9.

The V gene is TRBV28, the J gene TRBJ2-7, with D possibly matching TRBD1 (5 bases). Trimming took off 6 bases at V and 0 bases at J, with 21 bases between the two ends. The germline V gene encodes CDR1 MDHEN and CDR2 SYDVKM. This CDR3 contains 17 residues. The CDR3 DNA sequence: TGTGCCAGCAGCCGCCCCGATACAAACAGGCGCTCCTACGAGCAGTACTTC. Amino acid sequence: CASSRPDTNRRSYEQYF.

This clone was observed once. The rearrangement joins TRBV3-1 (or the pseudogene TRBV3-2) to TRBJ2-7; either TRBD1 or TRBD2 may supply D (5 bases each). CDR3 length: 15 amino acids. Germline V gene sequence: CDR1 LGHDT, CDR2 YNNKEL (reference sequence). Trimming cost V 3 bases and J 6 bases, with 18 bases left between them. CDR3 nucleotides: TGTGCCAGCAGCCACCCAGGGACGGGCCCTACCGAGCAGTACTTC. This encodes CASSHPGTGPTEQYF.

This chain links TRBV28 with TRBJ1-1; 11 nucleotides line up with TRBD1. The CDR3 loop spans 15 amino acids. V shed 3 bases, J shed 4 bases, and the junction held 4 bases outside the gene matches. Germline loops: CDR1 MDHEN, CDR2 SYDVKM. As DNA, the CDR3 is TGTGCCAGCAGTTTGCAGGACAGGGGGCGCACTGAAGCTTTCTTT. Its protein product is CASSLQDRGRTEAFF.

This chain connects TRBV30 to TRBJ2-7; D possibly uses TRBD1 or TRBD2 (5 bases each). This CDR3 has 14 amino acids. The V gene lost 1 base and the J gene lost 3 bases, with 13 bases spanning the gap. Germline lookup yields CDR1 GTSNPN and CDR2 SVGIG (reference sequence). The CDR3 sequence: CAWSALRDGYEQYF. CDR3 DNA sequence: TGTGCCTGGAGTGCCCTCCGGGACGGCTACGAGCAGTACTTC. Based on the CDR3 plus reference TRBV30 and TRBJ2-7, the full variable domain is SQTIHQWPATLVQPVGSPLSLECTVEGTSNPNLYWYRQAAGRGLQLLFYSVGIGQISSEVPQNLSASRPQDRQFILSSKKLLLSDSGFYLCAWSALRDGYEQYFGPGTRLTVT.

The chain couples TRBV14 to TRBJ2-1; 7 bases are a match to TRBD2. The CDR3 covers 16 residues. Germline V CDR1 and CDR2: SGHDN, FVKESK. J was trimmed by 7 bases and V by 0 bases; bases with no gene match: 9. The CDR3 DNA follows: TGTGCCAGCAGCCAAGATTGGGGGAGGGTACCTAATGAGCAGTTCTTC. Amino acid sequence: CASSQDWGRVPNEQFF.

The chain recombines TRBV3-1 (or the pseudogene TRBV3-2) with TRBJ2-7; D not certain. V was trimmed by 1 base and J by 4 bases, leaving 20 bases between them. Germline V gives CDR1 LGHDT, CDR2 YNNKEL (reference sequence). The CDR3 has 17 amino acids. The CDR3 region is CASSQGLKDPILYEQYF. CDR3 bases: TGTGCCAGCAGCCAAGGGCTGAAGGACCCCATCCTATACGAGCAGTACTTC.

The genes are TRBV28 and TRBJ2-3; 11 bases are a match to TRBD1. There are 15 residues in the CDR3. Germline CDR1 MDHEN, CDR2 SYDVKM. The CDR3 reads CASYQGTGGADTQYF. The CDR3 DNA follows: TGTGCTAGCTACCAAGGGACAGGGGGTGCAGATACGCAGTATTTT.

This chain joins TRBV3-1 (or the pseudogene TRBV3-2) and TRBJ2-1, with no clear D. Germline V gene data show CDR1 as LGHDT and CDR2 as YNNKEL (reference sequence). There are 14 residues in the CDR3. The germline V and J ends were trimmed by 0 bases and 6 bases, with 9 bases remaining between them. CDR3 loop: CASSQDRVANEQFF. The CDR3 DNA reads as TGTGCCAGCAGCCAAGACCGGGTGGCCAATGAGCAGTTCTTC.

This sequence joins TRBV15 and TRBJ2-3; the match to TRBD2 covers 10 bases. The CDR3 totals 16 residues. V was clipped by 5 bases and J by 2 bases; unmatched bases: 7. CDR1 is LNHNV and CDR2 is YYDKDF in the germline V gene (reference sequence). The CDR3 spells CATSFPLAGATDTQYF. The DNA for the CDR3 is TGTGCCACCAGCTTTCCGCTAGCGGGGGCCACAGATACGCAGTATTTT.

The chain employs TRBV30 and TRBJ2-7; TRBD1 agrees at 7 bases. This CDR3 has 14 residues. V lost 0 bases, J lost 1 base, and 3 bases stayed unmatched. The germline V gene has CDR1 GTSNPN and CDR2 SVGIG (reference sequence). The CDR3 bases are TGTGCCTGGAGTGTACAGGGGATATCCTACGAGCAGTACTTC. The encoded protein is CAWSVQGISYEQYF. The full variable domain, with the rest looked up from reference TRBV30 and TRBJ2-7, is SQTIHQWPATLVQPVGSPLSLECTVEGTSNPNLYWYRQAAGRGLQLLFYSVGIGQISSEVPQNLSASRPQDRQFILSSKKLLLSDSGFYLCAWSVQGISYEQYFGPGTRLTVT.

This chain links TRBV15 with TRBJ2-7; TRBD2 agrees at 8 bases. The CDR3 has 17 residues. V was clipped by 3 bases and J by 0 bases; unmatched bases: 10. Germline V gene sequence: CDR1 LNHNV, CDR2 YYDKDF (reference sequence). The chain's CDR3 is CATSRDIAGTLSYEQYF. CDR3 in DNA: TGTGCCACCAGCAGGGACATAGCGGGGACCCTCTCCTACGAGCAGTACTTC.

The chain joins TRBV7-9 to TRBJ1-2, with D maybe TRBD1 (6 bases). This CDR3 has 14 residues. The V end was cut by 3 bases, the J end by 1 base, with 9 bases between. CDR1 and CDR2 (germline): SEHNR, FQNEAQ (reference sequence). This CDR3 is CASSFLGGNYGYTF. For the CDR3, the DNA is TGTGCCAGCAGCTTTTTAGGGGGTAACTATGGCTACACCTTC.

This clone was recorded once. This chain connects TRBV10-3 to TRBJ1-2, with 7 bases that match TRBD1. The CDR3 extends over 15 amino acids. CDR1 and CDR2 from the germline V gene are ENHRY and SYGVKD. Unmatched junction bases numbered 12, after V lost 3 bases and J lost 8 bases. In DNA form, the CDR3 reads TGTGCCATCAGTGACTTGTCACAGGGGAGTCGCGGCTACACCTTC. This sequence encodes CAISDLSQGSRGYTF.

This sequence joins TRBV14 and TRBJ2-7; a possible D gene is TRBD1 (5 bases). Germline V CDR1 and CDR2: SGHDN, FVKESK. Trimming cost V 7 bases and J 6 bases, with 19 bases left between them. This CDR3 has 14 amino acids. CDR3 region: CASKEQGVVGEQYF. CDR3 sequence (DNA): TGTGCCAGCAAAGAGCAGGGCGTCGTGGGCGAGCAGTACTTC.

CDR3 sequence: CASSLAQGSEEQYF. The DNA for the CDR3 is TGTGCCAGCTCATTGGCGCAGGGGTCGGAAGAGCAGTACTTC. The chain joins TRBV2 to TRBJ2-7, with D perhaps matching TRBD1 (6 bases). The V and J ends lost 8 bases and 7 bases respectively, with 21 bases between them. This CDR3 spans 14 amino acids. Germline-derived CDR1 and CDR2 are SNHLY and FYNNEI. Supplemented by reference TRBV2 and TRBJ2-7, the full variable domain reads EPEVTQTPSHQVTQMGQEVILRCVPISNHLYFYWYRQILGQKVEFLVSFYNNEISEKSEIFDDQFSVERPDGSNFTLKIRSTKLEDSAMYFCASSLAQGSEEQYFGPGTRLTVT.

The chain has TRBV15 and TRBJ1-2, with 10 bases aligning to TRBD1. CDR1 and CDR2 (germline): LNHNV, YYDKDF (reference sequence). J was trimmed by 8 bases and V by 1 base; bases with no gene match: 4. This CDR3 has 14 amino acids. CDR3 sequence: CATSRGGQGFGYTF. The DNA of the CDR3 is TGTGCCACCAGCAGAGGGGGACAGGGGTTCGGCTACACCTTC.

The chain recombines TRBV12-5 with TRBJ1-1, with D unclear. CDR1 and CDR2 (germline): LGHNT, FRNRAP. Trimming pared 1 base from V and 0 bases from J, leaving 6 bases between. The CDR3 extends over 14 amino acids. The CDR3 nucleotides read TGTGCTAGTGGTTTGGACAGCATGAACACTGAAGCTTTCTTT. Encoded protein: CASGLDSMNTEAFF.

This clone was observed a few times. V usage is TRBV19 and J usage is TRBJ1-2, with no clear D. This CDR3 is built from 13 residues. V lost 3 bases and J 3 bases, leaving 8 bases between the germline ends. Germline-derived CDR1 and CDR2 are LNHDA and SQIVND (reference sequence). This CDR3 reads CASSIDRDYGYTF. The CDR3 coding sequence is TGTGCCAGTAGTATCGACCGGGACTATGGCTACACCTTC.

This clone has a single count. J is TRBJ2-4 and V is TRBV6-8, with D tentatively TRBD1 or TRBD2 (6 bases each). Between the trimmed V and J ends, which lost 1 base and 0 bases, there was a span of 22 bases. The CDR3 totals 20 residues. Germline V gene data show CDR1 as MNHGY and CDR2 as SAAAGT. The CDR3 DNA is TGTGCCAGCAGTTACTTCATACGCCGGGGGCCCCAACTAGCCAAAAACATTCAGTACTTC. This encodes CASSYFIRRGPQLAKNIQYF.

V and J are TRBV5-4 and TRBJ2-3; D call uncertain. The CDR3 spans 13 residues. The V end was cut by 4 bases, the J end by 2 bases, with 8 bases between. Germline CDR1 SGHNT, CDR2 YYREEE (reference sequence). The CDR3 DNA sequence: TGTGCCAGCAGCGCAACTTACACAGATACGCAGTATTTT. It specifies CASSATYTDTQYF.

The chain recombines TRBV11-3 with TRBJ2-1; TRBD2 might be the D (5 bases). V lost 6 bases to trimming and J lost 11 bases, with 11 bases between them. This CDR3 has 11 residues. CDR1 SGHNT and CDR2 YENEEA come from the germline V gene. The CDR3 region has the DNA TGTGCCAGCAGAGGACTGAGACAGCAGTTCTTC. Amino acid sequence: CASRGLRQQFF.

The rearrangement uses TRBV2 and TRBJ1-2, with 10 bases fitting TRBD1. Germline V CDR1 and CDR2: SNHLY, FYNNEI. CDR3 length: 16 residues. V trimming: 4 bases; J trimming: 4 bases; junction bases outside the gene matches: 9. The CDR3 nucleotides are TGTGCCAGCAGTGTTGGGGGACAGGGGCAACCCTATGGCTACACCTTC. It is translated as CASSVGGQGQPYGYTF.

The chain carries TRBV28 and TRBJ2-3; the D gene is possibly TRBD1 (6 bases). Germline CDR1 reads MDHEN; CDR2 reads SYDVKM. Between the trimmed V and J ends, which lost 5 bases and 2 bases, there was a span of 14 bases. The CDR3 length is 15 residues. The CDR3 loop reads CASSGYRDPTDTQYF. The CDR3 DNA reads TGTGCCAGCAGTGGATACAGGGACCCCACAGATACGCAGTATTTT.